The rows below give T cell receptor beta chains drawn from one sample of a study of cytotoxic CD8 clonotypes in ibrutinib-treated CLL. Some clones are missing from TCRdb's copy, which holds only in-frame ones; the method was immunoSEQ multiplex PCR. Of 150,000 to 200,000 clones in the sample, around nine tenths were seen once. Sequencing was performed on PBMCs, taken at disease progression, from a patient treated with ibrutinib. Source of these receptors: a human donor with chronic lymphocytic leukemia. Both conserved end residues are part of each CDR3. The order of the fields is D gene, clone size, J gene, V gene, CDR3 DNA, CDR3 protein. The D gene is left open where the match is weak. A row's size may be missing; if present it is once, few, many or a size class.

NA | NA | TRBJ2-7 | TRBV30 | TGTGCCTGGAGGGATCCGACTAGTTTGAGCACGTACTTC | CAWRDPTSLSTYF
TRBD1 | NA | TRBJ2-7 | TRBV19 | TGTGCCAGTATGTCCGGGACAGCCTACGAGCAGTACTTC | CASMSGTAYEQYF
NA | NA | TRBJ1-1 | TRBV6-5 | TGTGCCAGCAGCCAAACACAGAACACTGAAGCTTTCTTT | CASSQTQNTEAFF
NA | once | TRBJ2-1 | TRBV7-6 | TGTGCCAGCAGCTCTCTTTCGGGGACGGGGATATACAATGAGCAGTTCTTC | CASSSLSGTGIYNEQFF
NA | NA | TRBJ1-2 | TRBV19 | TGTGCCAGTAGTAACCAGGGTAAGGCGTCAGCTAACTATGGCTACACCTTC | CASSNQGKASANYGYTF
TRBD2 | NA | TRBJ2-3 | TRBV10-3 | TGTGCCATCAGTGAGTCGACTAGCGGGAGGAGGACAGATACGCAGTATTTT | CAISESTSGRRTDTQYF
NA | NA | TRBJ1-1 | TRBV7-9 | TGTGCCAGCAGGCAGGAAAGGGGGTCGGATTTTGAAGCTTTCTTT | CASRQERGSDFEAFF
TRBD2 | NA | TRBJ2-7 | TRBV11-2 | TGTGCCAGCAGCTTTATAGCGGGAGCTTCCCACGAGCAGTACTTC | CASSFIAGASHEQYF
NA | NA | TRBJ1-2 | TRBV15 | TGTGCCACCAGCAGAGATCTAGGGAACTATGGCTACACCTTC | CATSRDLGNYGYTF
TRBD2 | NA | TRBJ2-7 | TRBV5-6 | TGTGCCAGCAGCTTACAGCTCACCGGGGGGGAGCAGTACTTC | CASSLQLTGGEQYF
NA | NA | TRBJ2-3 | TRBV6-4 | TGTGCCAGCAGTGTTACGGGGCCCACAGATACGCAGTATTTT | CASSVTGPTDTQYF
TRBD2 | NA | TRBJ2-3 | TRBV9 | TGTGCCAGCAGCGCTACCCCCGGGACTAGCGGCCCCGGAGCGCAGTATTTT | CASSATPGTSGPGAQYF
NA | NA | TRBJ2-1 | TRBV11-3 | TGTGCCAGCAGCTTAGTGAGGGCTAGCTTTAGCTCCTACAATGAGCAGTTCTTC | CASSLVRASFSSYNEQFF
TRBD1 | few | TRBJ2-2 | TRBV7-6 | TGTGCCAGCAGCCCAGGGGGCAGACACACCGGGGAGCTGTTTTTT | CASSPGGRHTGELFF
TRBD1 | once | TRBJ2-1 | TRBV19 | TGTGCCAGTAGTATTGACAGGGGGCCCTACAATGAGCAGTTCTTC | CASSIDRGPYNEQFF
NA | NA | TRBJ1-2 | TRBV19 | TGTGCCAGTAGTCCCCAAGACAGGATACGTAACTATGGCTACACCTTC | CASSPQDRIRNYGYTF
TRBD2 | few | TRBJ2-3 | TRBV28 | TGTGCCAGCAGGGAGACTAGCGGGGTTACAGATACGCAGTATTTT | CASRETSGVTDTQYF
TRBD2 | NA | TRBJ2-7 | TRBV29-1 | TGCAGCGTTAGCCCGACTAGCGGCTACGAGCAGTACTTC | CSVSPTSGYEQYF
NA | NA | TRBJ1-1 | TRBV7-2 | TGTGCCAGCAGCCTGGGTGGCCGGGCGAGCACTGAAGCTTTCTTT | CASSLGGRASTEAFF
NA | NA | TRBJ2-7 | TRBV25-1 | TGTGCCAGCAGTGATTCGGGGGGCGGGTCGAGGGAGCAGTACTTC | CASSDSGGGSREQYF
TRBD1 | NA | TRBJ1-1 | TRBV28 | TGTGCCAGCAGCCGGCCGCGGCAGGGGGCGTCTGAAGCTTTCTTT | CASSRPRQGASEAFF
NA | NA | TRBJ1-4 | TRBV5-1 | TGCGCCAGCAGTCGAATTCCAGGGGTCAGTGAAAAACTGTTTTTT | CASSRIPGVSEKLFF
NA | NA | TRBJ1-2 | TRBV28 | TGTGCCAGCCCTGTACTAGCCAGACCGCGTAGGAACCTTAACTATGGCTACACCTTC | CASPVLARPRRNLNYGYTF
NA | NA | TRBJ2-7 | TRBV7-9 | TGTGCCAGCAGCCATTACCGGTCAGATGTGCCGGGGGAGCAGTACTTC | CASSHYRSDVPGEQYF
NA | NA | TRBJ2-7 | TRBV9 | TGTGCCAGCAGCGCTAGGGTCGCGGGGCCCTACGAGCAGTACTTC | CASSARVAGPYEQYF
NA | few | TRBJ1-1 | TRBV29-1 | TGCAGCGTTGAAACAGTCGCGGAAGCTTTCTTT | CSVETVAEAFF
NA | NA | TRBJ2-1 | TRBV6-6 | TGTGCCAGCAGTTACCTTGCGGCTGCGAATGAGCAGTTCTTC | CASSYLAAANEQFF
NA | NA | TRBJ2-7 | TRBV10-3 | TGTGCCATCAGTATTGACAAGGCGAGGTCCTACGAGCAGTACTTC | CAISIDKARSYEQYF
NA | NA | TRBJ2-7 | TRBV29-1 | TGCAGCGTATACGGGTATAGGGGCGAGCAGTACTTC | CSVYGYRGEQYF
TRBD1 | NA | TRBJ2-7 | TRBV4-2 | TGTGCCAGCAGCCAAGTCGGGACAGGGTTTTACGAGCAGTACTTC | CASSQVGTGFYEQYF
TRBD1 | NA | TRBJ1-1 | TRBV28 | TGTGCCAGCAGTTTACTGGACAGGGTTTTGGCTTTCTTT | CASSLLDRVLAFF
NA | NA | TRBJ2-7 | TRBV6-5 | TGTGCCAGCAGCAACAGTAGGGGCTCCTACGAGCAGTACTTC | CASSNSRGSYEQYF
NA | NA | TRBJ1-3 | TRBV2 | TGTGCCAGCAGTCAGCCCGGGACCTCAGATCTACACTCTGGAAACACCATATATTTT | CASSQPGTSDLHSGNTIYF
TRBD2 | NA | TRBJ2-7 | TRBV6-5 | TGTGCCAGCAGTTCCCTCGCCGGGGGAGGGGAGCAGTACTTC | CASSSLAGGGEQYF
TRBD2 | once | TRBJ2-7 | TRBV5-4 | TGTGCCAGCAGCCACCCCTTTCGGACTAGCGGCATCTCCTACGAGCAGTACTTC | CASSHPFRTSGISYEQYF